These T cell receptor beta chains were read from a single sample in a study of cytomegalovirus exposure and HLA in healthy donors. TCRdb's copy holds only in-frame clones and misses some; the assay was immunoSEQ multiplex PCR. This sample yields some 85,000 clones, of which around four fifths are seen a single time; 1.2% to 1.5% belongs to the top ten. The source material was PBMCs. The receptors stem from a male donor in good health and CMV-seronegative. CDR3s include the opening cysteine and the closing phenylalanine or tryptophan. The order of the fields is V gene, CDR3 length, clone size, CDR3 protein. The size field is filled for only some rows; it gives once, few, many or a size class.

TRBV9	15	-	CASSRTESGANGLTF
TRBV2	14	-	CASSSGNSNQPQHF
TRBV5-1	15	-	CASSQGQRSSYEQYF
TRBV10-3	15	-	CAISDYSGGDNEQFF
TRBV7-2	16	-	CASSLMAGGHTGELFF
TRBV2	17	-	CASSPKKWTSGQETQYF
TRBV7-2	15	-	CASSLVAGGTGELFF
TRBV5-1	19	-	CASGRVPGQGFSGANVLTF
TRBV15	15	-	CATSRGRQGNTEAFF
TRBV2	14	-	CASSGGGRFTEAFF
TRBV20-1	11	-	CSARDHPEQFF
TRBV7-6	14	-	CASSLNQGYEKLFF
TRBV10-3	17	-	CAISESSSGYNTGELFF
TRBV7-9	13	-	CSSSPGRRTEAFF
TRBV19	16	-	CASSIDLRASSQPQHF
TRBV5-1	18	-	CASSLEVAGGLSYNEQFF
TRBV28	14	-	CASRTGTVNQPQHF
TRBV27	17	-	CASSPTGSPFHNQPQHF
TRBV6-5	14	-	CASSVNRRGETQYF
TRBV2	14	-	CASAVNRDYNEQFF
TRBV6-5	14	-	CASRPISTADTIYF
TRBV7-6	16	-	CASSLATGEVNTEAFF
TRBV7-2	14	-	CASSSTGGTGELFF
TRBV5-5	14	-	CASSLGRGHLYYTF
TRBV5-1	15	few	CASSLGTVDTDTQYF
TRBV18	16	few	CASSGAGTGGSNEQFF
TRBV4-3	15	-	CASSQGGGTQETQYF
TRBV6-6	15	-	CASSLEQGMGQPQHF
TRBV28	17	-	CATSTSGSPNRTGELFF
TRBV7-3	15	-	CASSYRGFSTDTQYF